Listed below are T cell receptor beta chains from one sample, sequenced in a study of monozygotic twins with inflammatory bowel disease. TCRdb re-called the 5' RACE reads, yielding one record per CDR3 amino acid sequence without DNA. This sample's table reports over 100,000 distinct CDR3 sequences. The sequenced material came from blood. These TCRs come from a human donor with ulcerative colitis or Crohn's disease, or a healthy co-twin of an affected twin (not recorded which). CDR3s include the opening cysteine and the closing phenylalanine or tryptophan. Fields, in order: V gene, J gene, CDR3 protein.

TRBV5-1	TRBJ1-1	CASSLGDRGTEAFF
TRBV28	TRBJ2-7	CASGTVGGLVYEQYF
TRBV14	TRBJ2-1	CASSHDSYNEQFF
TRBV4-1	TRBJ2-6	CASSQDPSGRNSGANVLTF
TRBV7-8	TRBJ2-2	CASSNRTGTGELFF
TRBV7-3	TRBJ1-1	CASSLGGASNTEAFF
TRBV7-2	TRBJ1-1	CASSLQAGGGTEAFF
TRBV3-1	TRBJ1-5	CASSQDGGYQPQHF
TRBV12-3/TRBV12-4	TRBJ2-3	CASSRDYLPPDTQYF
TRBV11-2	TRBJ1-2	CASSLHRGEIDGYTF
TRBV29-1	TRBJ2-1	CSVEEGFGGGNEQFF
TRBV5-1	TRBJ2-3	CASSLGAGVGGGDTQYF
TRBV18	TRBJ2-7	CASSPTRDRGFYEQYF
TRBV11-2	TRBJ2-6	CASSVRTSNSGANVLTF
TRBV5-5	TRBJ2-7	CASSFLAGVSEQYF
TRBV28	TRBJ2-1	CASSPPTESSYNEQFF
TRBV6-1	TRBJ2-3	CASSPLYERPRTPDTQYF
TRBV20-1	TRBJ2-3	CSAPGGGRTQYF
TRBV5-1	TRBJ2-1	CASSYPGTSGNEQFF
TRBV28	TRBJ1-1	CASTGPGGGGEAFF
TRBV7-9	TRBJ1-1	CASSLAGLDTEAFF
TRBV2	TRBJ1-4	CASSVTQMEEKLFF
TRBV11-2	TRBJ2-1	CASSMIAGGQNEQFF
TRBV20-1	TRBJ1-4	CSARGRANEKLFF
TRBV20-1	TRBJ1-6	CSAGRGSSYNSPLHF
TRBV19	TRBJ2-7	CASSPRLGVSYEQYF
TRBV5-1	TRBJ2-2	CASSLRTLNTGELFF
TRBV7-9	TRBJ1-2	CASSRLGGDGYTF
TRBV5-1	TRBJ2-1	CASSLGQSLYNEQFF